The rows below give T cell receptor beta chains drawn from one sample of a study of T cell changes during pregnancy in multiple sclerosis. Libraries were prepared by immunoSEQ multiplex PCR; TCRdb keeps only in-frame clonotypes and omits some of them. This table holds approximately 58,000 clones, 92% found once. The sample was peripheral blood, taken in the second trimester of pregnancy. Receptors were obtained from a female donor in good health, enrolled as a control in a pregnancy study. The CDR3 runs from the conserved cysteine through the conserved F or W. A D gene is named only where the DNA matches it firmly. Rows may omit the clone size; those that give it use once, few, many or a size class.

TRBJ1-1 | - | TRBV14 | - | TGTGCCAGCAGCCAGGTGAACGGACAGTTGAACACTGAAGCTTTCTTT | CASSQVNGQLNTEAFF
TRBJ2-7 | TRBD2 | TRBV19 | - | TGTGCCAGTAGGGAGAGCGGGGTATACTACTACGAGCAGTACTTC | CASRESGVYYYEQYF
TRBJ1-2 | - | TRBV29-1 | - | TGCAGCGTTGGACAGGATGGCTACACCTTC | CSVGQDGYTF
TRBJ2-7 | TRBD1 | TRBV10-3 | - | TGTGCCATCGGACAGGGGAGGATCGAGCAGTACTTC | CAIGQGRIEQYF
TRBJ2-7 | - | TRBV28 | - | TGTGCCAGCAGTCCGGTTACCTACGAGCAGTACTTC | CASSPVTYEQYF
TRBJ2-1 | - | TRBV4-1 | - | TGCGCCAGCAGCCAAGACCGGAACAGGGCCGATACCTACAATGAGCAGTTCTTC | CASSQDRNRADTYNEQFF
TRBJ2-7 | - | TRBV2 | once | TGTGCCAGTCGGACAGCCTACGAGCAGTACTTC | CASRTAYEQYF
TRBJ2-2 | - | TRBV9 | - | TGTGCCAGCAGAGGACAGTTGAACACCGGGGAGCTGTTTTTT | CASRGQLNTGELFF
TRBJ2-6 | TRBD1 | TRBV6-5 | - | TGTGCCAGCAGTTACGGGACAGCGGGGGCCAACGTCCTGACTTTC | CASSYGTAGANVLTF
TRBJ1-1 | - | TRBV6-6 | once | TGTGCCAGCAGTTACTCTATGACAACTGAAGCTTTCTTT | CASSYSMTTEAFF
TRBJ2-3 | TRBD2 | TRBV11-1 | once | TGTGCCAGCAGCTTAGCTAGCGGGAGGGCAGATACGCAGTATTTT | CASSLASGRADTQYF
TRBJ1-5 | TRBD1 | TRBV28 | - | TGTGCCAGCACCCCTCAGGGGGCGCGTAATCAGCCCCAGCATTTT | CASTPQGARNQPQHF
TRBJ1-1 | TRBD1 | TRBV6-5 | - | TGTGCCAGCAGCGGGACAGGGGCGGCCGCCACTGAAGCTTTCTTT | CASSGTGAAATEAFF
TRBJ2-7 | TRBD1 | TRBV28 | - | TGTGCCAGCAGATCGGGACAGCTACTCCAAACCTACGAGCAGTACTTC | CASRSGQLLQTYEQYF
TRBJ1-1 | - | TRBV27 | - | TGTGCCAGCAGTTTATGGAGGAACACTGAAGCTTTCTTT | CASSLWRNTEAFF
TRBJ1-1 | - | TRBV2 | - | TGTGCCAGCAAAGTTGGGGCGGTGAACACTGAAGCTTTCTTT | CASKVGAVNTEAFF
TRBJ1-2 | - | TRBV7-9 | - | TGTGCCAGCAGCTACGACAAGGTCTACACCTTC | CASSYDKVYTF
TRBJ1-2 | - | TRBV27 | few | TGTGCCAGCGGCCGAGTAGGGAGCTATGGCTACACCTTC | CASGRVGSYGYTF
TRBJ2-7 | - | TRBV21-1 | - | TGTGCCAGCAGCAAAAGCGGGGCCTACTACGAGCAGTACTTC | CASSKSGAYYEQYF
TRBJ1-1 | TRBD1 | TRBV6-5 | - | TGTGCCAGCACCCCCGACCACAGGGGATCTGAAGCTTTCTTT | CASTPDHRGSEAFF
TRBJ2-1 | - | TRBV5-6 | - | TGTGCCAGCAGCCGGGACACCCGCTCCTACAATGAGCAGTTCTTC | CASSRDTRSYNEQFF
TRBJ1-1 | - | TRBV7-9 | - | TGTGCCAGCAGCTTAGCGTATGGGGCCACTGAAGCTTTCTTT | CASSLAYGATEAFF
TRBJ2-1 | - | TRBV4-3 | - | TGCGCCAGCAGCGGATTAACAGGGTCCGCGTCCTACAATGAGCAGTTCTTC | CASSGLTGSASYNEQFF
TRBJ2-1 | TRBD2 | TRBV5-1 | - | TGCGCCAGCAGCGGAGGACCTAGCGGGAGGGTCAATGAGCAGTTCTTC | CASSGGPSGRVNEQFF
TRBJ2-2 | TRBD2 | TRBV4-2 | - | TGTGCCAGCAGCCAAGATCTACTAGCGGACGGGGAGCTGTTTTTT | CASSQDLLADGELFF
TRBJ2-5 | - | TRBV9 | - | TGTGCCAGCAGCGTACGGAGCCAAGAGACCCAGTACTTC | CASSVRSQETQYF
TRBJ2-7 | - | TRBV7-2 | - | TGTGCCAGCAGCTTAAACCCACGGGGTGCCTACGAGCAGTACTTC | CASSLNPRGAYEQYF
TRBJ1-4 | - | TRBV5-5 | - | TGTGCCAGCAGCTTGGACGGGTTGTCTAATGAAAAACTGTTTTTT | CASSLDGLSNEKLFF
TRBJ2-7 | - | TRBV30 | - | TGTGCCTGGAGTGTAGGGGCCATCTACGAGCAGTACTTC | CAWSVGAIYEQYF
TRBJ2-3 | TRBD2 | TRBV4-3 | - | TGCGCCAGCAGCCAACAGGCGGGAGCTAGCACAGATACGCAGTATTTT | CASSQQAGASTDTQYF
TRBJ1-4 | TRBD1 | TRBV5-6 | - | TGTGCCAGCAGCACAACGACAGGGAATAATGAAAAACTGTTTTTT | CASSTTTGNNEKLFF
TRBJ1-5 | - | TRBV2 | - | TGTGCCAGCAGGCAGGGCAATCAGCCCCAGCATTTT | CASRQGNQPQHF
TRBJ2-7 | TRBD2 | TRBV19 | - | TGTGCCAGTAGCCGCACTAGCGGGGGAAGGGAGCAGTACTTC | CASSRTSGGREQYF
TRBJ2-2 | - | TRBV6-1 | few | TGTGCCACTTCAGAGGGTGATGCCGGGGAGCTGTTTTTT | CATSEGDAGELFF
TRBJ2-2 | TRBD1 | TRBV7-7 | - | TGTGCTAGCTCGAGACAGGGGGCCTCCGGGGAGCTGTTTTTT | CASSRQGASGELFF
TRBJ2-3 | TRBD2 | TRBV6-1 | - | TGTGCCAGCAGCGTAGCGGGAGGGAGAGATACGCAGTATTTT | CASSVAGGRDTQYF
TRBJ2-1 | TRBD2 | TRBV5-5 | - | TGTGCCAGCAGCTTGTTGGTGACTAGCGGGGGGAACTCCTACAATGAGCAGTTCTTC | CASSLLVTSGGNSYNEQFF
TRBJ1-6 | - | TRBV18 | - | TGTGCCAGCTCGGGGCAAGGATCCTATAATTCACCCCTCCACTTT | CASSGQGSYNSPLHF
TRBJ1-1 | - | TRBV27 | - | TGTGCCAGCAGTCCTCGGGGGTCGCCCGCCAATGAAGCTTTCTTT | CASSPRGSPANEAFF
TRBJ1-2 | - | TRBV2 | - | TGTGCCAGCAGTGAAGCGGACAGCCGCCTGGCTACCTATGGCTACACCTTC | CASSEADSRLATYGYTF
TRBJ2-7 | TRBD2 | TRBV13 | once | TGTGCCAGCAGCTTAGAGCAGCGGGGATACTACGAGCAGTACTTC | CASSLEQRGYYEQYF